This T cell receptor (beta chain) was documented in a study of blood T cell repertoires in COVID-19. Background on the study: Sites in the United States, Italy and Spain provided acute and convalescent COVID-19 samples. T cells, B-cell-depleted T cells, or PBMCs provided the cDNA or gDNA that served as material.

The ends were cut back, 5 bases at V and 6 bases at J, with 6 bases in the middle. The CDR3 consists of 11 residues. The germline gives CDR1 SEHNR, CDR2 FQNEAQ (reference sequence). As processed by the authors: For nucleated cells, counts were estimated from reference gene primer amplification. Produced via immunoSEQ multiplex PCR; TCRdb's table is partial and in-frame only. V, J and clone size were drawn from that table, and D and trimming were deduced from the DNA. The table shows 350,000 to 450,000 clones, with around 85% occurring only once. The V call is TRBV7-9, the J call TRBJ2-3; D is uncertain. Material for sequencing was peripheral blood. The receptor's source is a woman aged 18-29 years with acute or convalescent COVID-19. The CDR3 protein is CASSPADTQYF. Here the CDR3 DNA reads TGTGCCAGCAGCCCCGCGGATACGCAGTATTTT. Looking up the rest from reference TRBV7-9 and TRBJ2-3 gives the full variable domain: DTGVSQNPRHKITKRGQNVTFRCDPISEHNRLYWYRQTLGQGPEFLTYFQNEAQLEKSRLLSDRFSAERPKGSFSTLEIQRTEQGDSAMYLCASSPADTQYFGPGTRLTVL.